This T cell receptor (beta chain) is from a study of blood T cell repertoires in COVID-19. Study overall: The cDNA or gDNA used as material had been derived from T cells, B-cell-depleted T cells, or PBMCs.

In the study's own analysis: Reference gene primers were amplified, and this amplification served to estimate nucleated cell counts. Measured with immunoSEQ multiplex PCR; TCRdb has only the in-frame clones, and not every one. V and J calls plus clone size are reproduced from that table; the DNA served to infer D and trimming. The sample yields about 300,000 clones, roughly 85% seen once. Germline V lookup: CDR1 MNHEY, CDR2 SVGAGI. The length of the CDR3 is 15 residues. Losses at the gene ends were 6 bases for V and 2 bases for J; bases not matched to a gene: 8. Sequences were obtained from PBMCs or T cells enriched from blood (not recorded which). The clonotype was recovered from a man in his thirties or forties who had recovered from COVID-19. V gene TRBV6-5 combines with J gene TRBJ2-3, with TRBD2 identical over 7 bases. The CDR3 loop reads CASRRRSGNTDTQYF. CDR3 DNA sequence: TGTGCCAGCAGGCGGAGGAGCGGGAACACAGATACGCAGTATTTT.